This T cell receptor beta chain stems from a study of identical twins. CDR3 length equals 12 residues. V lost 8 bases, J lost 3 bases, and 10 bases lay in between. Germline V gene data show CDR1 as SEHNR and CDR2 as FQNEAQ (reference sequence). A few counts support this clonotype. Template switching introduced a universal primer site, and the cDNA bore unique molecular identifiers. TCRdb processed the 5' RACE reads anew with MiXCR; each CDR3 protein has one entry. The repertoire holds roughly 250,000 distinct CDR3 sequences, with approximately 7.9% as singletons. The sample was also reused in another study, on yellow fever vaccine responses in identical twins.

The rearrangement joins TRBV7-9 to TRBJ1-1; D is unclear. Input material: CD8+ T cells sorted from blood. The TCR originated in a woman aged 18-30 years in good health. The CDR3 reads CASQDRYTEAFF. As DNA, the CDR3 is TGTGCCAGCCAGGACCGTTACACTGAAGCTTTCTTT.